Described below is a single TCR beta chain sequence and its context. The RNA, roughly 0.5 to 1 ug, was put through reverse transcription using random hexamers. TCRdb independently ran MiXCR on the immunoSEQ multiplex PCR reads; one entry per CDR3 protein. The profile shows about 300,000 distinct CDR3 sequences, approximately 85% of them singletons. These data are taken from a study of CD8 T cells in Susac syndrome. This CDR3 contains 14 residues. J lost 7 bases, V lost 3 bases, and 5 bases had no gene match. Per germline, CDR1 MNHEY and CDR2 SMNVEV (reference sequence). The chain is built from TRBV27 and TRBJ2-1; 8 bases fit TRBD1. The clonotype was recovered from a human donor with multiple sclerosis. The sample consisted of CD8+ T cells from PBMCs. This CDR3 reads CASSLDRVGNEQFF. The CDR3 coding sequence is TGTGCCAGCAGTTTGGACAGGGTGGGAAATGAGCAGTTCTTC.